The 15 T cell receptor beta chains listed next were all sequenced from one sample in a study of blood T cells in healthy people across ages. The second PCR ran roughly 6 to 12 cycles with a sample-barcoded 5' primer and J-beta primers. TCRdb reprocessed the 5' RACE reads via MiXCR and lists one record per CDR3 protein. Of under 2 million distinct CDR3 sequences in the sample, approximately 32% were seen once. The source material was blood. The receptors were gathered from a woman aged 25 to 39 in good health.

The rearrangement uses TRBV3-1 and TRBJ2-6, with 8 positions matching TRBD1. V lost 8 bases to trimming and J lost 8 bases; unmatched junction nucleotides: 11. The CDR3 totals 15 residues. Germline loops: CDR1 LGHDT, CDR2 YNNKEL (reference sequence). This CDR3 is CASQEARQGSNVLTF. The CDR3 DNA is TGTGCCAGCCAAGAAGCTCGACAGGGGTCCAACGTCCTGACTTTC.

The table lists this clonotype with a few counts. This chain links TRBV29-1 with TRBJ2-7, with TRBD1 identical over 8 bases. With V trimmed by 0 bases and J by 3 bases, 10 bases remained unmatched. Germline CDR1 SQVTM, CDR2 ANQGSEA. This CDR3 contains 16 residues. CDR3 coding DNA: TGCAGCGTTGAAGATGACAGGGGTCCGTCTAACTACGAGCAGTACTTC. Translation gives CSVEDDRGPSNYEQYF.

The sample holds a few counts of this clonotype. This sequence joins TRBV5-6 and TRBJ2-5, with a tentative D call TRBD2 (6 bases). Germline V lookup: CDR1 SGHDT, CDR2 YYEEEE. V lost 2 bases and J lost 5, with 13 bases in between. There are 14 residues in the CDR3. CDR3 DNA: TGTGCCAGCAGCTTATGGTACAGCGGGGAGACCCAGTACTTC. Translating gives CASSLWYSGETQYF.

This chain uses TRBV27 with TRBJ2-1; 8 positions agree with TRBD1. With 5 bases clipped from V and 8 bases from J, the junction kept 8 bases outside the gene matches. The germline V gene encodes CDR1 MNHEY and CDR2 SMNVEV (reference sequence). The CDR3 loop spans 14 amino acids. The CDR3 protein is CASSPRTGPYEQFF. The CDR3 coding sequence is TGTGCCAGCAGTCCCCGGACAGGGCCTTATGAGCAGTTCTTC.

Only a few counts were recorded for this clonotype. V usage is TRBV6-5 and J usage is TRBJ2-3, with 10 bases matching TRBD2. Germline trimming cut 3 bases from V and 3 bases from J; bases unmatched to any gene: 9. From germline, CDR1 is MNHEY and CDR2 SVGAGI. The CDR3 runs 17 residues. The CDR3 loop is CASSYYRLAGATDTQYF. Here the CDR3 DNA reads TGTGCCAGCAGTTATTACCGGCTAGCGGGGGCTACAGATACGCAGTATTTT.

The chain has TRBV6-5 and TRBJ2-3; the D gene is possibly TRBD2 (7 bases). Trimming cost V 1 base and J 8 bases, with 16 bases left between them. The germline gives CDR1 MNHEY, CDR2 SVGAGI. This CDR3 is built from 15 residues. In DNA form, the CDR3 reads TGTGCCAGCAGTTACTACGCGGGGGCTGGGGGTACGCAGTATTTT. It codes for CASSYYAGAGGTQYF.

This rearrangement joins TRBV20-1 to TRBJ2-3; 12 bases line up with TRBD1. Unmatched junction bases numbered 13, after V lost 4 bases and J lost 8 bases. Per germline, CDR1 DFQATT and CDR2 SNEGSKA (reference sequence). The CDR3 spans 16 residues. The CDR3 spells CSANPGQGARVGTQYF. The CDR3, as DNA: TGCAGTGCTAATCCGGGACAGGGGGCGCGGGTGGGTACGCAGTATTTT.

This chain links TRBV28 with TRBJ2-1; 10 positions agree with TRBD2. V lost 8 bases, J lost 0 bases, and 7 bases stayed unmatched. The CDR3 runs to 16 residues. Germline CDR1 is MDHEN and CDR2 is SYDVKM. The CDR3 spells CASRTSGVSSYNEQFF. The CDR3 DNA reads as TGTGCCAGCCGGACTAGCGGAGTGAGCTCCTACAATGAGCAGTTCTTC.

The V gene is TRBV19, the J gene TRBJ2-7; no firm D call. The germline CDR1 and CDR2 sequences are LNHDA and SQIVND (reference sequence). The V and J ends lost 4 bases and 6 bases respectively, with 10 bases between them. The CDR3 is 12 amino acids. CDR3 DNA: TGTGCCAGTAGTAATCACTTCCTCGAGCAGTACTTC. It specifies CASSNHFLEQYF.

This chain connects TRBV9 to TRBJ2-3, with 9 bases matching TRBD2. Germline V gene lookup returns CDR1 SGDLS and CDR2 YYNGEE. V shed 0 bases, J shed 2 bases, and the junction held 13 bases outside the gene matches. This CDR3 region has 19 residues. CDR3 sequence: CASSVGALGSGGLTDTQYF. In DNA, the CDR3 is TGTGCCAGCAGCGTAGGAGCGTTGGGTAGCGGGGGCCTCACAGATACGCAGTATTTT. Using reference TRBV9 and TRBJ2-3 for the parts outside the CDR3, the full variable domain is DSGVTQTPKHLITATGQRVTLRCSPRSGDLSVYWYQQSLDQGLQFLIQYYNGEERAKGNILERFSAQQFPDLHSELNLSSLELGDSALYFCASSVGALGSGGLTDTQYFGPGTRLTVL.

The J gene is TRBJ2-1, the V gene TRBV18; D is unclear. V was cut by 4 bases and J by 4 bases, with 11 bases left in between. The CDR3 has 14 residues. Germline loops: CDR1 KGHSH, CDR2 LQKENI. This chain's CDR3 is CASSQSERYNEQFF. For the CDR3, the DNA is TGTGCCAGCTCACAATCGGAGAGGTACAATGAGCAGTTCTTC.

V and J are TRBV18 and TRBJ2-1, with D possibly being TRBD2 (5 bases). Per the germline V gene, CDR1 is KGHSH and CDR2 is LQKENI. The V and J ends lost 6 bases and 8 bases respectively, with 17 bases between them. The CDR3 consists of 14 residues. CDR3 DNA sequence: TGTGCCAGCTCCCACCTCGGGGTAGTCGATGAGCAGTTCTTC. It codes for CASSHLGVVDEQFF.

As to this clonotype: This CDR3 is missing its conserved last phenylalanine or tryptophan, likely due to a read error. This chain joins TRBV20-1 and TRBJ2-1; D is unclear. The V gene's germline CDR1 is DFQATT and CDR2 SNEGSKA (reference sequence). The CDR3 spans 12 residues. Trimming removed 1 base from V and 6 bases from J, with 7 bases in between. CDR3 sequence: CSARGNINEQFL. In DNA, the CDR3 is TGCAGTGCTAGAGGTAACATCAATGAGCAGTTCCTC.

The chain has TRBV30 and TRBJ2-5; TRBD2 matches 9 bases. Trimming at V came to 3 bases and at J to 5 bases, leaving 7 bases not matched to a gene. This CDR3 comprises 14 residues. Germline CDR1 is GTSNPN and CDR2 is SVGIG (reference sequence). The CDR3 loop reads CAWSRSGRGETQYF. DNA for the CDR3: TGTGCCTGGAGCCGTAGCGGGAGAGGCGAGACCCAGTACTTC.

This clonotype was detected many times. V gene TRBV4-1 combines with J gene TRBJ2-7; 7 bases are a match to TRBD2. J was trimmed by 1 base and V by 4 bases; bases with no gene match: 7. The CDR3 runs 15 residues. Germline V gives CDR1 MGHRA, CDR2 YSYEKL. The CDR3 coding sequence is TGCGCCAGCAGCCCCCAGAGCGGGATTTCCTACGAGCAGTACTTC. Translating it yields CASSPQSGISYEQYF.